This T cell receptor (beta chain) was retrieved from a study of CD8+CD57+ T cells in acquired aplastic anemia. Turning to the study itself: Across the sorted CD4+ and CD8+ cells, DNA amounts averaged 3.2 ug. In CD4+ cells, healthy donors produced an average of roughly 11 million reads. General study results and limits: Researchers report that twenty-nine CD8+ CDR3 sequences appeared in both patients and controls.

TCR beta VDJ combinations and CDR3 sequences were profiled from genomic DNA. MiXCR was run by TCRdb on the reads, yielding one entry per CDR3 protein. In the table there are roughly 420,000 distinct CDR3 sequences, 65% to 75% of which are singletons. As concerns this clonotype: Its antigen is unknown.

V lost 5 bases, J lost 4 bases, and 14 bases lay in between. This CDR3 region has 15 residues. CDR1 and CDR2 (germline): SGHAT, FQNNGV. The sequence was obtained from a human donor in good health, serving as a control. Sequencing input: sorted CD4+, CD8+, or CD8+CD57+ T cells (not recorded which) from PBMCs. The chain is built from TRBV11-2 and TRBJ2-2, with TRBD2 as a possible D gene (6 bases). The CDR3 DNA is TGTGCCAGCAGCCGACTTAGCGGTATCACCGGGGAGCTGTTTTTT. Residues: CASSRLSGITGELFF. Full variable domain (outside the CDR3, taken from reference TRBV11-2 and TRBJ2-2): EAGVAQSPRYKIIEKRQSVAFWCNPISGHATLYWYQQILGQGPKLLIQFQNNGVVDDSQLPKDRFSAERLKGVDSTLKIQPAKLEDSAVYLCASSRLSGITGELFFGEGSRLTVL.